This T cell receptor beta chain originates from a study of cytomegalovirus exposure and HLA in healthy donors. Unmatched junction bases numbered 7, after V lost 0 bases and J lost 5 bases. The CDR3 is 15 amino acids. Germline values: CDR1 GTSNPN, CDR2 SVGIG (reference sequence). The primer mix had 60 Vbeta and 13 Jbeta primers. TCRdb's copy holds only in-frame clones and misses some; the assay was immunoSEQ multiplex PCR. The profile shows around 57,000 clones, around 89% of them singletons. The TCR comes from a man aged 30 to 45 in good health and CMV-seropositive. The sequenced sample consisted of PBMCs. This chain joins TRBV30 and TRBJ1-2; TRBD1 matches 9 bases. This CDR3 is CAWSVRWGQGYGYTF. CDR3 bases: TGTGCCTGGAGTGTACGGTGGGGACAGGGTTATGGCTACACCTTC.